This TCR beta chain appears in the sequencing data of a study of blood T cell repertoires in COVID-19. For the study at large: The United States, Italy and Spain were the sources of the acute and convalescent COVID-19 samples.

From germline, CDR1 is SGHAT and CDR2 FQNNGV. V lost 6 bases, J lost 1 base, and 19 bases lay in between. The CDR3 spans 16 residues. Original processing notes: Scientists estimated how many nucleated cells there were by amplifying reference gene primers. Here immunoSEQ multiplex PCR was the method, and the copy in TCRdb shows in-frame clones only, minus some. For V, J and clone size, that table is used; D and trimming come from the DNA. Of more than 200,000 clones detected, approximately 91% appear once; the ten largest clones hold approximately 2.6%. The clonotype originates from a woman aged 55-75 years with acute or convalescent COVID-19. Input material: peripheral blood. The chain employs TRBV11-2 and TRBJ2-7; tentatively, D is TRBD1 (5 bases). CDR3 sequence reads: CASRKGLGVGSYEQYF. CDR3 sequence (DNA): TGTGCCAGCAGGAAGGGGCTGGGCGTGGGGTCCTACGAGCAGTACTTC.